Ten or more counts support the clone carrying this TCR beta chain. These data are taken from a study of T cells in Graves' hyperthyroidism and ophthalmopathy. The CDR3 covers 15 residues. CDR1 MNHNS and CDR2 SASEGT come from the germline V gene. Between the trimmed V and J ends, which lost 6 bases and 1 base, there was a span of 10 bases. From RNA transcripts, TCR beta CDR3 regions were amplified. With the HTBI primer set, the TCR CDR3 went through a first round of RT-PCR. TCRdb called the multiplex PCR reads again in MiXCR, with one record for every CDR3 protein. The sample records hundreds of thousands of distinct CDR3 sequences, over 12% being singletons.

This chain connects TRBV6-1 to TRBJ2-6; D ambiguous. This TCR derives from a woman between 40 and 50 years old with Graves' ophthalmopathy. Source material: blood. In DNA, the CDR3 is TGTGCCAGCAGGCCGGCCTATTCTGGGGCCAACGTCCTGACTTTC. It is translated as CASRPAYSGANVLTF.